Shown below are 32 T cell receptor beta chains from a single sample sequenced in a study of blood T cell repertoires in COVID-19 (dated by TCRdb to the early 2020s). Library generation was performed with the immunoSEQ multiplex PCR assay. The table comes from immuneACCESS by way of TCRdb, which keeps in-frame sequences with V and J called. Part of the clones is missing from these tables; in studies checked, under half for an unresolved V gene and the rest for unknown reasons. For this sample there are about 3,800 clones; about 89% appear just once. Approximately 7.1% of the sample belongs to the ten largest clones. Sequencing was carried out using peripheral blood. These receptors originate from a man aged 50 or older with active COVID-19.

The CDR3 DNA sequence: TGTGCCAGCAGCAAAAAAGGTCCTAGCGGGGGGAGCTCCTACAATGAGCAGTTCTTC. Protein sequence: CASSKKGPSGGSSYNEQFF. This sequence joins TRBV21-1 and TRBJ2-1; the DNA was not compared with TRBD2, the D call given in the table. TRBV21-1 is an annotated pseudogene. The CDR3 runs to 19 residues.

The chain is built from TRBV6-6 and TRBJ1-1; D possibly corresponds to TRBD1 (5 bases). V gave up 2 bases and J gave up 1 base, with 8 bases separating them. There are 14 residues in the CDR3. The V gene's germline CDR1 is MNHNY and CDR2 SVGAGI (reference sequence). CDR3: CASSYGGKNTEAFF. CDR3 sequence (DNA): TGTGCCAGCAGTTACGGGGGGAAGAACACTGAAGCTTTCTTT.

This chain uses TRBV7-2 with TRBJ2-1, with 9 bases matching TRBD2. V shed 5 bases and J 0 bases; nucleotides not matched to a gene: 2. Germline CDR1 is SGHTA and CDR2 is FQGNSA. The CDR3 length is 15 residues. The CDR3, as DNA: TGTGCCAGCAGCCTTAGCGGGGGCTCCTACAATGAGCAGTTCTTC. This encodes CASSLSGGSYNEQFF.

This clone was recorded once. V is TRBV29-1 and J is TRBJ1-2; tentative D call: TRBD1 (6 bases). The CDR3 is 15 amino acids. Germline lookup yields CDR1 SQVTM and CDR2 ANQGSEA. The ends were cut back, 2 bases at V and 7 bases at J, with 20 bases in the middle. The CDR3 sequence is CSVEPKQGGAFGYTF. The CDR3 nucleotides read TGCAGCGTTGAACCTAAACAGGGTGGAGCGTTTGGCTACACCTTC.

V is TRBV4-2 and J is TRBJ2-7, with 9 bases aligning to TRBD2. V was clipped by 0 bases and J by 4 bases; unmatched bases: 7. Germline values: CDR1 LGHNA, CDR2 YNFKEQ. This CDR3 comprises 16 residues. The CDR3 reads CASSQERTSVEYEQYF. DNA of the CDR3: TGTGCCAGCAGCCAAGAAAGGACTAGCGTTGAGTACGAGCAGTACTTC.

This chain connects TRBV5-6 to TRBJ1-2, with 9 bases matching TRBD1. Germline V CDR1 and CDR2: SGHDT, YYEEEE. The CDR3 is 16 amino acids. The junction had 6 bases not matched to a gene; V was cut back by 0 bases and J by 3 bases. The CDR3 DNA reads TGTGCCAGCAGCTTGGAAACAGGGGGCCTTTACTATGGCTACACCTTC. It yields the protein CASSLETGGLYYGYTF.

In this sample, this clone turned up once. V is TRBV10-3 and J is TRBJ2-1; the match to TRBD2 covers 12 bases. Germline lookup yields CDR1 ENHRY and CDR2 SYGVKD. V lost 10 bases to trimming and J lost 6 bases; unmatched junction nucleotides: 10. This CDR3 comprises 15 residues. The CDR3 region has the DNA TGTGCCACCAAAGGACTAGCGGGGACAAGCAATGAGCAGTTCTTC. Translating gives CATKGLAGTSNEQFF.

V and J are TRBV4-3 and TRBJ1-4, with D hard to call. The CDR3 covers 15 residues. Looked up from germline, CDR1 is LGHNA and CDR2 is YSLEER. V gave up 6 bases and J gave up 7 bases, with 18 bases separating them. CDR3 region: CASRPSISGFEKLFF. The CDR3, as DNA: TGCGCCAGCAGACCAAGTATATCCGGGTTTGAAAAACTGTTTTTT.

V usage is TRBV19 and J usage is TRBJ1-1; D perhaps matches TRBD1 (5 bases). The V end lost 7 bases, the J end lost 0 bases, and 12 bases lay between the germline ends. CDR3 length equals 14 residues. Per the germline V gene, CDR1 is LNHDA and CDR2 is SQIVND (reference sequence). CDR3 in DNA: TGTGCCAGTAAACTAACAGGTATGAACACTGAAGCTTTCTTT. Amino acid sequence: CASKLTGMNTEAFF.

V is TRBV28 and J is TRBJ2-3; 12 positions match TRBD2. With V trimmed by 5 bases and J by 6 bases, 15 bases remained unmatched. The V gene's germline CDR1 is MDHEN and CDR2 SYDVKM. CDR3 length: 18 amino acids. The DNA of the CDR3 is TGTGCCAGCAGTACGCAACTAGCGGGAGGCCGAAGGGGGGATACGCAGTATTTT. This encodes CASSTQLAGGRRGDTQYF.

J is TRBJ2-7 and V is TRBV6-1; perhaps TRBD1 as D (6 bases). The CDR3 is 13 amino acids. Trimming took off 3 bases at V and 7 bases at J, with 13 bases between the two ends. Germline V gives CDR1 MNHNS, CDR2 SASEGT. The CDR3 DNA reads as TGTGCCAGCAGTGACGGGACAACGGGGGAGCAGTACTTC. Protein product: CASSDGTTGEQYF.

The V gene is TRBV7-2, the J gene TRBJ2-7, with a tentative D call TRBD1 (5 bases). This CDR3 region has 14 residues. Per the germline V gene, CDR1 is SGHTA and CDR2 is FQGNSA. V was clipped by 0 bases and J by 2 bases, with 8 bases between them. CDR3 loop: CASSLAGEPYEQYF. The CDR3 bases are TGTGCCAGCAGCTTAGCAGGGGAACCCTACGAGCAGTACTTC.

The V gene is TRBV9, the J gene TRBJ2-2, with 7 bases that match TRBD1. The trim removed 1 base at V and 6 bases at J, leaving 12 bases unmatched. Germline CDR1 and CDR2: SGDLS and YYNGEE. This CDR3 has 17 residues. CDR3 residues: CASSVNRGPMVSGELFF. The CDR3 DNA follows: TGTGCCAGCAGCGTAAACAGGGGTCCTATGGTGTCCGGGGAGCTGTTTTTT.

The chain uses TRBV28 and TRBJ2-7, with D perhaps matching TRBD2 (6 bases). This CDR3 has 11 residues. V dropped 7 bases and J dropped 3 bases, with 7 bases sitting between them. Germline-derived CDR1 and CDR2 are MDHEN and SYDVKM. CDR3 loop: CASTGLYEQYF. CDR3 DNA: TGTGCCAGCACGGGACTCTACGAGCAGTACTTC.

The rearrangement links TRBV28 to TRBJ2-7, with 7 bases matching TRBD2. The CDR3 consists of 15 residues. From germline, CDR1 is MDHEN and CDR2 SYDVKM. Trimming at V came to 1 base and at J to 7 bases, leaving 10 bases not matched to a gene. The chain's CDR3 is CASSLLAGASGEQYF. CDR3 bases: TGTGCCAGCAGTTTATTGGCGGGAGCATCGGGAGAGCAGTACTTC. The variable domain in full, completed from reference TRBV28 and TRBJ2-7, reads DVKVTQSSRYLVKRTGEKVFLECVQDMDHENMFWYRQDPGLGLRLIYFSYDVKMKEKGDIPEGYSVSREKKERFSLILESASTNQTSMYLCASSLLAGASGEQYFGPGTRLTVT.

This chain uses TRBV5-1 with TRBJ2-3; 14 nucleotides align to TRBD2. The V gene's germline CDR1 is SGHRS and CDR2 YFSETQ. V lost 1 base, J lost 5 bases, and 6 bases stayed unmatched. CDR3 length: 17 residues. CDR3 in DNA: TGCGCCAGCAGCTTGCAAGGACTAGCGGGAGGAGGAGATACGCAGTATTTT. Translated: CASSLQGLAGGGDTQYF.

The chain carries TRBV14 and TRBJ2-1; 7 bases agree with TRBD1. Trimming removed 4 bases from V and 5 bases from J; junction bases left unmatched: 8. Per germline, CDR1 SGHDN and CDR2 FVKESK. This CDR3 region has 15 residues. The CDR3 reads CASSRTGRRDNEQFF. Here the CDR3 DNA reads TGTGCCAGCAGCCGGACAGGCCGAAGAGACAATGAGCAGTTCTTC.

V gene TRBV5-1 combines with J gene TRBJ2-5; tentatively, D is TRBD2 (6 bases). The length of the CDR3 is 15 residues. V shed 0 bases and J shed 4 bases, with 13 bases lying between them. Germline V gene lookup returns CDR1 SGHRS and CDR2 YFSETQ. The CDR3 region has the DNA TGCGCCAGCAGCTTGGAGGGACTCAGCGGAGAGACCCAGTACTTC. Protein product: CASSLEGLSGETQYF.

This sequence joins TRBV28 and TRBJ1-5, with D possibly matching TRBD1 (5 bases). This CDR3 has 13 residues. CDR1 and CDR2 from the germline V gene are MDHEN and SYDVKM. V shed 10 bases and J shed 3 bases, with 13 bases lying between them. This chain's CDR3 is CATRVGFNQPQHF. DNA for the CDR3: TGTGCCACCAGGGTCGGTTTCAATCAGCCCCAGCATTTT.

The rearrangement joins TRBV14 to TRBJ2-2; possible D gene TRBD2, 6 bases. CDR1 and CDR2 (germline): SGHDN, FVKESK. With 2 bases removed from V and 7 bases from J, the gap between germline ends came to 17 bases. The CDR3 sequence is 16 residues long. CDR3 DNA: TGTGCCAGCAGCCAACCCCCGGGAGAAAGTATCGGGGAGCTGTTTTTT. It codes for CASSQPPGESIGELFF.

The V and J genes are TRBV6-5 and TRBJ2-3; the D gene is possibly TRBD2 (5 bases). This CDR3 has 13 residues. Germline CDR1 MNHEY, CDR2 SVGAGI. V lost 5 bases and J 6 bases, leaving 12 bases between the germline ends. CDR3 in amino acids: CASSNGGFDTQYF. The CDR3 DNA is TGTGCCAGCAGTAACGGCGGGTTCGATACGCAGTATTTT.

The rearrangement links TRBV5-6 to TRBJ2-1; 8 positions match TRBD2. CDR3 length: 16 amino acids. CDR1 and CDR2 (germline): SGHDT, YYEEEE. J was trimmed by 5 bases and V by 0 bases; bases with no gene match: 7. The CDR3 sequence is CASSLERERVDNEQFF. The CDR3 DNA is TGTGCCAGCAGCTTGGAGCGGGAGAGAGTAGACAATGAGCAGTTCTTC.

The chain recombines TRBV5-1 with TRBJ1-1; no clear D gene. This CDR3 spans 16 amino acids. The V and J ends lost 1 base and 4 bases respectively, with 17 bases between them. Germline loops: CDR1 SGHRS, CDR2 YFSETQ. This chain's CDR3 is CASSLRGRTWGTEAFF. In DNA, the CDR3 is TGCGCCAGCAGCTTGCGGGGTCGGACTTGGGGCACTGAAGCTTTCTTT.

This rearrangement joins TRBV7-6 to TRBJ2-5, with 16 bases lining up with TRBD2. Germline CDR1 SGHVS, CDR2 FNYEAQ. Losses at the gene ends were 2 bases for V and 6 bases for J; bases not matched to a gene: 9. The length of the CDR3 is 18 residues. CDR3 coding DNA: TGTGCCAGCAGCTTACCGGGACTAGCGGGAGGGCCCTCGCAGACCCAGTACTTC. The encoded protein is CASSLPGLAGGPSQTQYF.

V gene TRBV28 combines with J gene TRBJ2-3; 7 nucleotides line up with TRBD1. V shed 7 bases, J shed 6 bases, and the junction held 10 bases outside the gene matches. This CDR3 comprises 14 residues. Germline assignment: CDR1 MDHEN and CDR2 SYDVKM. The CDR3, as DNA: TGTGCCAGCATTACCGCGACAGGGAAGGATACGCAGTATTTT. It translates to CASITATGKDTQYF.

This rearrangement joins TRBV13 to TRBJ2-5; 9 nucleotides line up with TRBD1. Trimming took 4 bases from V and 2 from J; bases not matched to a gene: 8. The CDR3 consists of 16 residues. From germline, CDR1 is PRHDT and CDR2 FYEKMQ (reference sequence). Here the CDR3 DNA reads TGTGCCAGCAGCTGGGACAGGGTCGGCGAACAAGAGACCCAGTACTTC. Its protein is CASSWDRVGEQETQYF. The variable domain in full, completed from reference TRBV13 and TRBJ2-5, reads AAGVIQSPRHLIKEKRETATLKCYPIPRHDTVYWYQQGPGQDPQFLISFYEKMQSDKGSIPDRFSAQQFSDYHSELNMSSLELGDSALYFCASSWDRVGEQETQYFGPGTRLLVL.

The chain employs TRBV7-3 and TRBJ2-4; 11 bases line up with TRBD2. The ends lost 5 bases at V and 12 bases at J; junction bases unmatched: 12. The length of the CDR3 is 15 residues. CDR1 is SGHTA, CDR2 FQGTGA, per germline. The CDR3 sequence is CASSEKLAGVFSQYF. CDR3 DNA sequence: TGTGCCAGCAGCGAAAAACTAGCGGGAGTTTTCTCTCAGTACTTC.

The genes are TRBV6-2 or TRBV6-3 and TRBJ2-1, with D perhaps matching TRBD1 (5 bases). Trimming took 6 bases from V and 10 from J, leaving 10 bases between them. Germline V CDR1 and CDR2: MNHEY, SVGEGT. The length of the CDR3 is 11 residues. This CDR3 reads CASSPPGEQFF. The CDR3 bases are TGTGCCAGCAGCCCCCCAGGGGAGCAGTTCTTC.

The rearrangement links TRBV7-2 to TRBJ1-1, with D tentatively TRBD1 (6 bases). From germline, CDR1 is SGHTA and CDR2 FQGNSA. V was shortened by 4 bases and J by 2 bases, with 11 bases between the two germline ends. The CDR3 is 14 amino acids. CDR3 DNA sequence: TGTGCCAGCAGCTCCTGGACAGCAAACACTGAAGCTTTCTTT. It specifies CASSSWTANTEAFF.

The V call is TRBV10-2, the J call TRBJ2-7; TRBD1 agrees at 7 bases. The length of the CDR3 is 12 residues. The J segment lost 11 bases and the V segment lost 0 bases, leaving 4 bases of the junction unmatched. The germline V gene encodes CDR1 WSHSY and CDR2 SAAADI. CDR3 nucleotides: TGCGCCAGCAGTGAGTCGACGCAGGGGGAGTACTTC. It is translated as CASSESTQGEYF.

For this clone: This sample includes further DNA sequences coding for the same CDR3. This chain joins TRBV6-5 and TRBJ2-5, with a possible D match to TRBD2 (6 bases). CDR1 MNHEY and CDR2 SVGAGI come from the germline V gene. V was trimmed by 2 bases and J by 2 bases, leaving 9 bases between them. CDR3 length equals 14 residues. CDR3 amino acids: CASSYGGTQETQYF. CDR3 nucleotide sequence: TGTGCCAGCAGTTACGGGGGGACGCAAGAGACCCAGTACTTC.

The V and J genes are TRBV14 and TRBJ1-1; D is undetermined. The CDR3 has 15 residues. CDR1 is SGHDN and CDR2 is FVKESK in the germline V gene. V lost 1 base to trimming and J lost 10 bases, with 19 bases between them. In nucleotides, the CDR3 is TGTGCCAGCAGCCAAGTCGGCAGTCTAGTCAGCGGAGCTTTCTTT. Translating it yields CASSQVGSLVSGAFF. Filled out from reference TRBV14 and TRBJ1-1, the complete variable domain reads EAGVTQFPSHSVIEKGQTVTLRCDPISGHDNLYWYRRVMGKEIKFLLHFVKESKQDESGMPNNRFLAERTGGTYSTLKVQPAELEDSGVYFCASSQVGSLVSGAFFGQGTRLTVV.